These 29 T cell receptor beta chains share one sample of origin, sequenced in a study of cytomegalovirus exposure and HLA in healthy donors. A multiplex PCR was run with 60 Vbeta primers and 13 Jbeta primers. Profiled with immunoSEQ multiplex PCR; TCRdb holds only in-frame clones, not every one. The table includes 150,000 to 250,000 clones, 70% to 80% detected once. The material sequenced was PBMCs. The receptors were gathered from a woman in her twenties or thirties in good health and CMV-seropositive.

The chain is built from TRBV4-1 and TRBJ1-4, with D perhaps matching TRBD1 (6 bases). Germline V gene sequence: CDR1 MGHRA, CDR2 YSYEKL. Between the trimmed V and J ends, which lost 3 bases and 6 bases, there was a span of 14 bases. The CDR3 runs 15 residues. Written as DNA, the CDR3 is TGCGCCAGCAGCCACCCACAGGGTTCGGATGAAAAACTGTTTTTT. It specifies CASSHPQGSDEKLFF.

The V call is TRBV12-5, the J call TRBJ1-1; D ambiguous. Germline V gives CDR1 LGHNT, CDR2 FRNRAP. V dropped 2 bases and J dropped 12 bases, with 10 bases sitting between them. CDR3 size: 11 residues. CDR3 DNA sequence: TGTGCTAGTGGTTTGAGGTTCGACACTTTCTTT. It yields the protein CASGLRFDTFF. Variable domain in full (rest from reference TRBV12-5 and TRBJ1-1): DARVTQTPRHKVTEMGQEVTMRCQPILGHNTVFWYRQTMMQGLELLAYFRNRAPLDDSGMPKDRFSAEMPDATLATLKIQPSEPRDSAVYFCASGLRFDTFFGQGTRLTVV.

This chain links TRBV29-1 with TRBJ1-1; 7 positions agree with TRBD1. Germline-derived CDR1 and CDR2 are SQVTM and ANQGSEA. V lost 4 bases and J lost 3; bases outside the gene matches: 5. The CDR3 totals 13 residues. CDR3 nucleotide sequence: TGCAGCGTTGCGGGGGACAGATACACTGAAGCTTTCTTT. Residues: CSVAGDRYTEAFF.

This chain connects TRBV5-4 to TRBJ1-2, with 8 bases lining up with TRBD1. Germline V CDR1 and CDR2: SGHNT, YYREEE (reference sequence). V trimming: 3 bases; J trimming: 5 bases; junction bases outside the gene matches: 15. This CDR3 region has 17 residues. As DNA, the CDR3 is TGTGCCAGCAGCTCCTACAAGGGTCTTCAGGGGGCTTATGGCTACACCTTC. Its translation: CASSSYKGLQGAYGYTF.

A few counts support this clone. The chain is built from TRBV2 and TRBJ1-4; 9 positions agree with TRBD1. This CDR3 region has 14 residues. Per the germline V gene, CDR1 is SNHLY and CDR2 is FYNNEI. The V gene end was trimmed by 5 bases and the J gene end by 10 bases; junction bases not matched to a gene: 8. CDR3 region: CASSLDRGYGKLFF. As DNA, the CDR3 is TGTGCCAGCAGTTTGGACAGGGGATATGGAAAACTGTTTTTT.

This clone was counted between two and nine times. The rearrangement links TRBV7-6 to TRBJ2-1; TRBD2 aligns across 8 bases. In germline, CDR1 is SGHVS, CDR2 FNYEAQ. With 5 bases clipped from V and 9 bases from J, the junction kept 15 bases outside the gene matches. This CDR3 spans 16 amino acids. The CDR3 sequence is CASSIDPRGGAGEQFF. In DNA form, the CDR3 reads TGTGCCAGCAGCATTGATCCTCGGGGGGGAGCGGGTGAGCAGTTCTTC.

The chain combines TRBV14 with TRBJ2-7; possibly TRBD2 for D (5 bases). Germline CDR1 and CDR2: SGHDN and FVKESK. V lost 9 bases and J 4 bases, leaving 25 bases between the germline ends. The CDR3 is 16 residues long. CDR3 loop: CARNLIRAGIGYEQYF. CDR3 DNA sequence: TGTGCCAGAAACCTTATACGTGCCGGGATTGGGTACGAGCAGTACTTC. The entire variable domain, with the rest obtained from reference TRBV14 and TRBJ2-7, is as follows: EAGVTQFPSHSVIEKGQTVTLRCDPISGHDNLYWYRRVMGKEIKFLLHFVKESKQDESGMPNNRFLAERTGGTYSTLKVQPAELEDSGVYFCARNLIRAGIGYEQYFGPGTRLTVT.

This rearrangement joins TRBV7-6 to TRBJ2-7, with TRBD1 identical over 7 bases. There are 16 residues in the CDR3. CDR1 SGHVS and CDR2 FNYEAQ come from the germline V gene. V lost 5 bases to trimming and J lost 0 bases; unmatched junction nucleotides: 10. The CDR3 loop is CASSVSRGQSSYEQYF. CDR3 nucleotide sequence: TGTGCCAGCAGCGTTAGCCGGGGACAGAGCTCCTACGAGCAGTACTTC.

The chain carries TRBV29-1 and TRBJ2-7, with 7 bases aligning to TRBD1. The CDR3 is 14 residues long. Losses at the gene ends were 6 bases for V and 1 base for J; bases not matched to a gene: 9. In germline, CDR1 is SQVTM, CDR2 ANQGSEA. The DNA for the CDR3 is TGCAGCGTCGTCCTAGGGGGCGAATCCTACGAGCAGTACTTC. Its protein is CSVVLGGESYEQYF.

The chain uses TRBV5-8 and TRBJ2-3; D might be TRBD1 (5 bases). Trimming removed 6 bases from V and 5 bases from J, with 19 bases in between. From germline, CDR1 is SGHTS and CDR2 YDEGEE. The CDR3 covers 15 residues. DNA for the CDR3: TGTGCCAGCATTGATGGGGCCGCCCGCGGAGATACGCAGTATTTT. Translating gives CASIDGAARGDTQYF.

The J gene is TRBJ1-2, the V gene TRBV5-4; D remains unclear. Germline CDR1 reads SGHNT; CDR2 reads YYREEE (reference sequence). There are 11 residues in the CDR3. V gave up 0 bases and J gave up 14 bases, with 11 bases separating them. The CDR3 protein is CASSLVTEVTF. The CDR3 DNA reads as TGTGCCAGCAGCTTGGTGACGGAGGTTACCTTC.

The chain employs TRBV4-2 and TRBJ1-1; 8 positions agree with TRBD1. The CDR3 is 13 residues long. Germline lookup yields CDR1 LGHNA and CDR2 YNFKEQ. J lost 5 bases, V lost 4 bases, and 3 bases had no gene match. This chain's CDR3 is CASSPDRVTEAFF. The CDR3 DNA sequence: TGTGCCAGCAGCCCGGACAGGGTGACTGAAGCTTTCTTT.

The rearrangement joins TRBV13 to TRBJ1-2, with D possibly matching TRBD1 (6 bases). CDR1 and CDR2 from the germline V gene are PRHDT and FYEKMQ (reference sequence). The CDR3 contains 14 residues. Trimming shortened V by 5 bases and J by 4 bases, and 14 bases separated the two germline ends. The CDR3 bases are TGTGCCAGCAGCGTGACAGGAGCTCTCTATGGCTACACCTTC. Residues: CASSVTGALYGYTF. The whole variable domain, remainder taken from reference TRBV13 and TRBJ1-2, is AAGVIQSPRHLIKEKRETATLKCYPIPRHDTVYWYQQGPGQDPQFLISFYEKMQSDKGSIPDRFSAQQFSDYHSELNMSSLELGDSALYFCASSVTGALYGYTFGSGTRLTVV.

The chain joins TRBV27 to TRBJ1-1; D is possibly TRBD1 (5 bases). Trimming left V 6 bases short and J 1 base short, with 12 bases between. From germline, CDR1 is MNHEY and CDR2 SMNVEV (reference sequence). CDR3 length: 14 amino acids. CDR3 nucleotide sequence: TGTGCCAGCAGGCTTACAGGTCGGAACACTGAAGCTTTCTTT. This encodes CASRLTGRNTEAFF.

This chain links TRBV18 with TRBJ1-5; the match to TRBD1 covers 8 bases. From germline, CDR1 is KGHSH and CDR2 LQKENI. This CDR3 region has 14 residues. J was trimmed by 6 bases and V by 2 bases; bases with no gene match: 3. Here the CDR3 DNA reads TGTGCCAGCTCACCAGGACAGGGCGGTCAGCCCCAGCATTTT. It specifies CASSPGQGGQPQHF.

This clone was observed a handful of times. The CDR3 is CASSIETSGRAPDTQYF. In DNA, the CDR3 is TGTGCCAGTAGTATCGAGACTAGCGGGAGGGCCCCAGATACGCAGTATTTT. The genes are TRBV19 and TRBJ2-3, with 14 bases lining up with TRBD2. The CDR3 length is 17 residues. J was trimmed by 4 bases and V by 3 bases; bases with no gene match: 6. Germline values: CDR1 LNHDA, CDR2 SQIVND (reference sequence).

The chain carries TRBV10-3 and TRBJ2-2, with 7 bases aligning to TRBD1. Germline V CDR1 and CDR2: ENHRY, SYGVKD. The junction had 6 bases not matched to a gene; V was cut back by 3 bases and J by 2 bases. The CDR3 length is 16 residues. This CDR3 is CAISDLDRSNTGELFF. The CDR3 DNA follows: TGTGCCATCAGTGACTTGGACAGGAGTAACACCGGGGAGCTGTTTTTT.

The table lists this clone with a count of one. CDR3 DNA sequence: TGTGCCATCAGTGAATTCGGGACAGGGGTAGATCAGCCCCAGCATTTT. It translates to CAISEFGTGVDQPQHF. The chain employs TRBV10-3 and TRBJ1-5; 10 bases are shared with TRBD1. Germline V gene lookup returns CDR1 ENHRY and CDR2 SYGVKD. The CDR3 is 16 amino acids. Trimming removed 3 bases from V and 5 bases from J; junction bases left unmatched: 7.

The chain joins TRBV20-1 to TRBJ1-1; D is unclear. Trimming took off 6 bases at V and 3 bases at J, with 8 bases between the two ends. The germline V gene encodes CDR1 DFQATT and CDR2 SNEGSKA (reference sequence). The CDR3 covers 11 residues. For the CDR3, the DNA is TGCAGTGCGAAAGCGGACACTGAAGCTTTCTTT. As protein: CSAKADTEAFF.

The chain employs TRBV4-2 and TRBJ2-1; D is uncertain. The germline V and J ends were trimmed by 0 bases and 0 bases, with 12 bases remaining between them. Per the germline V gene, CDR1 is LGHNA and CDR2 is YNFKEQ. The CDR3 contains 17 residues. CDR3 coding DNA: TGTGCCAGCAGCCAAGAGTGGAGCCGTAGCTCCTACAATGAGCAGTTCTTC. Translating it yields CASSQEWSRSSYNEQFF.

The chain employs TRBV7-2 and TRBJ2-6, with 7 nucleotides matching TRBD2. The germline V gene has CDR1 SGHTA and CDR2 FQGNSA. V lost 5 bases and J lost 0; bases outside the gene matches: 7. This CDR3 is built from 17 residues. The CDR3, as DNA: TGTGCCAGCAGCCTTCGGGCGGGGGACTCTGGGGCCAACGTCCTGACTTTC. This encodes CASSLRAGDSGANVLTF.

This chain's CDR3 is CAWSVSGYTDTQYF. The CDR3 DNA reads TGTGCCTGGAGTGTAAGCGGGTACACAGATACGCAGTATTTT. This chain connects TRBV30 to TRBJ2-3, with a possible D match to TRBD2 (6 bases). V lost 0 bases and J 2 bases, leaving 9 bases between the germline ends. The CDR3 is 14 amino acids. The germline CDR1 and CDR2 sequences are GTSNPN and SVGIG (reference sequence).

This chain uses TRBV27 with TRBJ2-1, with 12 bases that match TRBD2. Germline CDR1 reads MNHEY; CDR2 reads SMNVEV (reference sequence). Trimming at V came to 5 bases and at J to 8 bases, leaving 7 bases not matched to a gene. This CDR3 spans 15 amino acids. The CDR3 spells CASSHRLAGAYEQFF. DNA of the CDR3: TGTGCCAGCAGTCATCGACTAGCGGGAGCTTATGAGCAGTTCTTC.

V and J are TRBV5-4 and TRBJ1-4; D remains unclear. Germline loops: CDR1 SGHNT, CDR2 YYREEE (reference sequence). The CDR3 contains 16 residues. Trimming took off 0 bases at V and 0 bases at J, with 9 bases between the two ends. CDR3 loop: CASSLGAGATNEKLFF. CDR3 nucleotide sequence: TGTGCCAGCAGCTTGGGGGCCGGGGCAACTAATGAAAAACTGTTTTTT.

This clone was counted once. This chain links TRBV27 with TRBJ2-1; D is perhaps TRBD2 (6 bases). Trimming left V 2 bases short and J 7 bases short, with 6 bases between. From germline, CDR1 is MNHEY and CDR2 SMNVEV (reference sequence). This CDR3 is 12 amino acids long. CDR3 residues: CASSLAGNEQFF. CDR3 coding DNA: TGTGCCAGCAGTTTAGCGGGAAATGAGCAGTTCTTC.

The gene calls are TRBV11-2 and TRBJ2-3, with a possible D match to TRBD2 (5 bases). This CDR3 region has 14 residues. The V end was cut by 5 bases, the J end by 0 bases, with 9 bases between. The germline V gene has CDR1 SGHAT and CDR2 FQNNGV. CDR3 protein: CASSPSGSTDTQYF. In nucleotides, the CDR3 is TGTGCCAGCAGCCCATCGGGGAGCACAGATACGCAGTATTTT.

This clone appeared a few times. The chain is built from TRBV7-2 and TRBJ1-2; 9 bases line up with TRBD1. Losses at the gene ends were 1 base for V and 5 bases for J; bases not matched to a gene: 2. From germline, CDR1 is SGHTA and CDR2 FQGNSA. The CDR3 runs to 14 residues. CDR3 loop: CASSLGQGEYGYTF. Here the CDR3 DNA reads TGTGCCAGCAGCTTAGGACAGGGGGAATATGGCTACACCTTC.

The chain combines TRBV19 with TRBJ1-2; D possibly corresponds to TRBD1 (6 bases). V was trimmed by 0 bases and J by 4 bases, leaving 12 bases between them. The CDR3 runs 15 residues. Germline loops: CDR1 LNHDA, CDR2 SQIVND (reference sequence). This CDR3 reads CASSIEAGASYGYTF. The CDR3 DNA reads TGTGCCAGTAGTATAGAGGCGGGGGCGAGCTATGGCTACACCTTC.

The chain couples TRBV6-5 to TRBJ2-7, with D unresolved. V lost 4 bases and J lost 0, with 7 bases in between. The V gene's germline CDR1 is MNHEY and CDR2 SVGAGI. The CDR3 length is 13 residues. The CDR3 nucleotides are TGTGCCAGCAGTTCTCAGGACTCCTACGAGCAGTACTTC. Encoded protein: CASSSQDSYEQYF.